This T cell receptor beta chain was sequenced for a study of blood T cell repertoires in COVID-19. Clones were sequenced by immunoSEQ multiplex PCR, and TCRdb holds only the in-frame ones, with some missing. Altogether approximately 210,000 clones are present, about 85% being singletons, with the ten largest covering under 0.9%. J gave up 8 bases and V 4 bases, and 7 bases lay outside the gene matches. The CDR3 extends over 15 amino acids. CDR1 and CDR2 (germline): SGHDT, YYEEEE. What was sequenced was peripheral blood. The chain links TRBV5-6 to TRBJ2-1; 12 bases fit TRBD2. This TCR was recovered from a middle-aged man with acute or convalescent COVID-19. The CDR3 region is CASSAWTSGTDEQFF. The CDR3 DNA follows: TGTGCCAGCAGCGCCTGGACTAGCGGGACTGATGAGCAGTTCTTC.